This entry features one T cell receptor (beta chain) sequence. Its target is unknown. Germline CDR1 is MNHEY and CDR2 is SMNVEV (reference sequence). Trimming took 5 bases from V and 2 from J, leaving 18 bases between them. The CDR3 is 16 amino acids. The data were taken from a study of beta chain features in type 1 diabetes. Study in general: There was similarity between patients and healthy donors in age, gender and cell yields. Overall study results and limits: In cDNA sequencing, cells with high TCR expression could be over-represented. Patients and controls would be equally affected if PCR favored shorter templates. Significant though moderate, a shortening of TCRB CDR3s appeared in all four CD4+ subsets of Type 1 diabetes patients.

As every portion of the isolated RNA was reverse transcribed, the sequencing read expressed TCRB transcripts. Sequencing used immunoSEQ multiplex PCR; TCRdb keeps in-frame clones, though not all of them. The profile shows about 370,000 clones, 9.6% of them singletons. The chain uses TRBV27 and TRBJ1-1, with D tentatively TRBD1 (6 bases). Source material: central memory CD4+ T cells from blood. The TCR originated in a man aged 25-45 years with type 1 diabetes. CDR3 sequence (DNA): TGTGCCAGCAGTGGGGGGAGGGGGTATAAAAACACTGAAGCTTTCTTT. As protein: CASSGGRGYKNTEAFF.